This T cell receptor (beta chain) was recovered during a study of shared clonotypes between healthy human individuals. Original processing notes: Filtering differed for immunoSEQ, which gave only junction sequences without quality scores. The protocol was immunoSEQ multiplex PCR, while the TCRdb copy is restricted to in-frame clones and leaves out a portion. V and J calls plus clone size are reproduced from that table; the DNA served to infer D and trimming. The table has around 690,000 clones, roughly 91% seen once. Trimming took off 4 bases at V and 4 bases at J, with 13 bases between the two ends. This CDR3 spans 14 amino acids. Germline CDR1 and CDR2: SGDLS and YYNGEE. Study conclusions and caveats: Depth was large, yet rarefaction showed that sorted-subset sequencing was incomplete. Clonotypes shared by all four donors outscored non-shared clonotypes in generation probability. Clonotype sharing among donors, it was expected, would be affected by sequencing depth.

Comment on this clone: Antigen unknown.

Sequenced material: memory CD8+ T cells from PBMCs. The subset is: CD45RO+ cells pooled with CCR7-negative TemRA cells. The chain combines TRBV9 with TRBJ2-3; tentative D call: TRBD2 (6 bases). The TCR sequence derives from a man aged 18-30 years in good health. Some clones in this sample may be carry-over from other donors' samples. The chain's CDR3 is CASSPGDAADTQYF. For the CDR3, the DNA is TGTGCCAGCAGCCCGGGGGACGCCGCAGATACGCAGTATTTT. The full variable domain, completed using reference TRBV9 and TRBJ2-3, is DSGVTQTPKHLITATGQRVTLRCSPRSGDLSVYWYQQSLDQGLQFLIQYYNGEERAKGNILERFSAQQFPDLHSELNLSSLELGDSALYFCASSPGDAADTQYFGPGTRLTVL.